This T cell receptor beta chain was recorded in a study of T cells expressing NK-cell markers. Study context: Just one sequenced donor of eight was HCMV-seronegative, while seven were seropositive. Regarding the study as a whole: The study found these clonotypes also leading the CD3+CD56-NKG2C+ fraction in a few donors.

What made the TCR beta cDNA was 5'RACE template switching with UMIs. TCRdb reprocessed the 5' RACE reads; each CDR3 protein has one entry and no DNA is given. This sample lists about 150,000 distinct CDR3 sequences; its ten largest clones have approximately 35%. CDR1 is LNHDA, CDR2 SQIVND, per germline (reference sequence). The CDR3 extends over 13 amino acids. A note on this clonotype: The antigen is not known.

Sequencing was carried out using blood T cells: a sorted CD56 or NKG2C T cell subset, CD4+ or CD8+ T cells, or bulk PBMC T cells (not recorded which). This receptor was obtained from a woman aged 45-65 years in good health. The J gene is TRBJ2-5, the V gene TRBV19; the TCRdb call, TRBD2, lacks DNA for checking. This chain's CDR3 is CASRPDLGETQYF.